The 2 T cell receptor beta chains given below trace back to one sample, sequenced in a study of OX40 agonist ivuxolimab in advanced cancers. The library relied on the immunoSEQ multiplex PCR assay. TCRdb stores this immuneACCESS table with in-frame sequences only. Part of the clones is absent; in the studies checked, under half of the shortfall reflects unresolved V genes, and no reason is known for the rest. In all, the sample holds 80,000 to 100,000 clones, and around nine tenths of those were seen once. The ten largest clonotypes hold 0.4% to 0.65% of the sample. Material: CD4+ or CD8+ T cells sorted from blood, obtained in a trial of the OX40 agonist ivuxolimab. The receptors here all came from an adult with an advanced solid tumor such as melanoma, head and neck, liver or kidney cancer.

The chain recombines TRBV18 with TRBJ2-7; TRBD1 matches at 8 bases. The germline CDR1 and CDR2 sequences are KGHSH and LQKENI. CDR3 size: 14 residues. V shed 1 base and J 5 bases; nucleotides not matched to a gene: 4. In DNA, the CDR3 is TGTGCCAGCTCACCACGACAGGGGTTGGACGAGCAGTACTTC. Its protein product is CASSPRQGLDEQYF. The complete variable domain, with remaining parts taken from reference TRBV18 and TRBJ2-7, reads NAGVMQNPRHLVRRRGQEARLRCSPMKGHSHVYWYRQLPEEGLKFMVYLQKENIIDESGMPKERFSAEFPKEGPSILRIQQVVRGDSAAYFCASSPRQGLDEQYFGPGTRLTVT.

There are a few counts of this clone. This chain joins TRBV7-3 and TRBJ2-7, with D perhaps TRBD1 (6 bases). V was clipped by 5 bases and J by 5 bases, with 13 bases between them. The CDR3 contains 13 residues. Germline V gives CDR1 SGHTA, CDR2 FQGTGA. The CDR3 nucleotides read TGTGCCAGCAGCCCAGGGACACTCGACGAGCAGTACTTC. Its protein is CASSPGTLDEQYF.